A selection of T cell receptor beta chains follows, all from one sample in a study of T cell responses to AZD1222 COVID-19 vaccine. Assay: immunoSEQ multiplex PCR; the TCRdb copy retains only in-frame clones and omits some. The sample includes 100,000 to 120,000 clones, over 75% of them seen just once. The material was peripheral blood, obtained on day 0 of AZD1222 vaccination. These receptors were taken from an adult in good health. The CDR3 runs from the conserved cysteine through the conserved F or W. D genes are given only for firm matches. Clone size appears in some rows only: once, few, many, or a class for an expanded clone.

d_gene	v_gene	j_gene	abundance	CDR3aa	CDR3nt
TRBD1	TRBV29-1	TRBJ2-4	-	CSVPTGRRPRAKNIQYF	TGCAGCGTGCCGACAGGGCGAAGACCGCGAGCCAAAAACATTCAGTACTTC
TRBD1	TRBV4-1	TRBJ1-5	-	CASSQRQGGNQPQHF	TGCGCCAGCAGCCAAAGACAGGGTGGCAATCAGCCCCAGCATTTT
-	TRBV7-3	TRBJ1-6	-	CASARGLNSPLHF	TGTGCCAGCGCGAGGGGGTTGAATTCACCCCTCCACTTT
-	TRBV7-2	TRBJ1-4	-	CASSLDRDEKLFF	TGTGCCAGCAGCTTAGATCGGGATGAAAAACTGTTTTTT
TRBD1	TRBV19	TRBJ1-1	-	CASIPQGEATEAFF	TGTGCCAGTATCCCACAGGGGGAAGCCACTGAAGCTTTCTTT
TRBD1	TRBV2	TRBJ2-1	few	CASSQDRVPYNEQFF	TGTGCCAGCAGTCAAGACAGGGTTCCCTACAATGAGCAGTTCTTC
-	TRBV19	TRBJ1-5	once	CAVGDSWNQPQHF	TGTGCCGTTGGAGACAGTTGGAATCAGCCCCAGCATTTT
TRBD2	TRBV28	TRBJ2-1	-	CASSLSHGTSGKRNEQFF	TGTGCCAGCAGTTTATCTCACGGAACTAGCGGGAAACGGAATGAGCAGTTCTTC
-	TRBV5-1	TRBJ1-1	-	CASSLLGNTEAFF	TGCGCCAGCAGCTTGCTAGGGAACACTGAAGCTTTCTTT
TRBD1	TRBV5-6	TRBJ1-2	-	CASSFGQANYGYTF	TGTGCCAGCAGCTTCGGACAGGCTAACTATGGCTACACCTTC
TRBD2	TRBV5-1	TRBJ2-1	-	CASASAGGYNEQFF	TGCGCCAGCGCCTCCGCGGGGGGCTACAATGAGCAGTTCTTC
TRBD2	TRBV6-5	TRBJ2-3	-	CASSLAGGLTDTQYF	TGTGCCAGCAGCCTAGCGGGAGGACTCACAGATACGCAGTATTTT
TRBD1	TRBV25-1	TRBJ2-3	-	CASRPGGRSTDTQYF	TGTGCCAGCAGACCAGGGGGCCGGAGCACAGATACGCAGTATTTT
-	TRBV7-9	TRBJ2-3	-	CASSPSRGLGDTQYF	TGTGCCAGCAGCCCCTCCCGCGGGTTAGGAGATACGCAGTATTTT
-	TRBV7-2	TRBJ1-5	-	CASSLDPSQGPYSNQPQHF	TGTGCCAGCAGCTTAGATCCATCCCAGGGCCCTTATAGCAATCAGCCCCAGCATTTT
TRBD1	TRBV11-1	TRBJ2-7	-	CASSRDRGHVYEQYF	TGTGCCAGCAGCCGGGACAGGGGGCATGTATACGAGCAGTACTTC
TRBD2	TRBV24-1	TRBJ2-1	-	CATSDSPGLAGGGSKNEQFF	TGTGCCACCAGTGATTCTCCGGGACTAGCGGGAGGGGGTTCTAAGAATGAGCAGTTCTTC